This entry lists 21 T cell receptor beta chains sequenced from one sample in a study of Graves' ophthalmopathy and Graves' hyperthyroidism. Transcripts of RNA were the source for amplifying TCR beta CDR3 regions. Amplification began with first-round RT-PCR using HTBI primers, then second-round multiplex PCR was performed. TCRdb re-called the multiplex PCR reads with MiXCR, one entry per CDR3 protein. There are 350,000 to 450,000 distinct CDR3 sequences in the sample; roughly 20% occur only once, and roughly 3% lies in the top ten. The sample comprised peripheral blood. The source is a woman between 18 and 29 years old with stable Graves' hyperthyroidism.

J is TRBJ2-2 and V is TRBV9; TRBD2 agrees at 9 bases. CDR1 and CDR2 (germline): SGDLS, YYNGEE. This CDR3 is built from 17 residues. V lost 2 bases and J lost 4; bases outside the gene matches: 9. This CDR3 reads CASSVPTSGPSTGELFF. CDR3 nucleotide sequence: TGTGCCAGCAGCGTCCCCACTAGCGGGCCATCCACCGGGGAGCTGTTTTTT.

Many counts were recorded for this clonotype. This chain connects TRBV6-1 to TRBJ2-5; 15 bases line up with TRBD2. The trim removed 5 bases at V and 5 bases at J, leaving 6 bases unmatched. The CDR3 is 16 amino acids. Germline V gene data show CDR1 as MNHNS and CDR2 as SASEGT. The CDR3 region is CASSKGLAGGMETQYF. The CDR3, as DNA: TGTGCCAGCAGTAAGGGACTAGCGGGAGGCATGGAGACCCAGTACTTC.

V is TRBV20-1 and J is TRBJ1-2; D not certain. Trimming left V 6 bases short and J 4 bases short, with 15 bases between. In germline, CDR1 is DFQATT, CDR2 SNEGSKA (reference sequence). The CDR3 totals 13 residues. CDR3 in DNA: TGCAGTGCGCCGACTGGGCGTGCCTATGGCTACACCTTC. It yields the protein CSAPTGRAYGYTF.

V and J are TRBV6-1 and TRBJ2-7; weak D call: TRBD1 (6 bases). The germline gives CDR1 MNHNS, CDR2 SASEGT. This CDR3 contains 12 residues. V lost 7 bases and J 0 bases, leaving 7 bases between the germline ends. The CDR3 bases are TGTGCCAGCACGGACAGCTCCTACGAGCAGTACTTC. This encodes CASTDSSYEQYF.

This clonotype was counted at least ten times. The CDR3 DNA reads TGTGCCAGCAGTGAATTATCCACTAGCAACTATGGCTACACCTTC. Protein product: CASSELSTSNYGYTF. This chain uses TRBV2 with TRBJ1-2; D is uncertain. V was shortened by 2 bases and J by 2 bases, with 12 bases between the two germline ends. The CDR3 totals 15 residues. Germline V gene lookup returns CDR1 SNHLY and CDR2 FYNNEI.

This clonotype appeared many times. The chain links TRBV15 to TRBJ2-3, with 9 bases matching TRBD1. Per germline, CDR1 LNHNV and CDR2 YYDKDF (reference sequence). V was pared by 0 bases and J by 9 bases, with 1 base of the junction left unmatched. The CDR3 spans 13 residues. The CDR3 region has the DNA TGTGCCACCAGCAGAGAGGGGACAGGGACGCAGTATTTT. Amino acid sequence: CATSREGTGTQYF.

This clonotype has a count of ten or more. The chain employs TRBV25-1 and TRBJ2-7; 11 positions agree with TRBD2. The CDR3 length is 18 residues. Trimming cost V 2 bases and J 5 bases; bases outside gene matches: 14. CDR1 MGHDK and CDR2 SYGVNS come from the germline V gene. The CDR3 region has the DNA TGTGCCAGCAGTGAAAGTAGCGGGAGGGCTTTGGGCCCGGACGAGCAGTACTTC. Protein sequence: CASSESSGRALGPDEQYF.

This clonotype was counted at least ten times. For the CDR3, the DNA is TGCAGCGGGGTCGGGTTCGTTAGGGACATTCAGTACTTC. Its protein is CSGVGFVRDIQYF. The chain couples TRBV29-1 to TRBJ2-4, with D uncertain. Trimming took off 7 bases at V and 8 bases at J, with 18 bases between the two ends. From germline, CDR1 is SQVTM and CDR2 ANQGSEA. This CDR3 has 13 amino acids.

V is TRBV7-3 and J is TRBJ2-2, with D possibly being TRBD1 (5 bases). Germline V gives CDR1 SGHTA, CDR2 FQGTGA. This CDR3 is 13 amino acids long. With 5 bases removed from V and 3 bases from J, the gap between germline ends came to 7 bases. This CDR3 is CASSAQDTGELFF. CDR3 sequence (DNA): TGTGCCAGCAGCGCACAGGACACCGGGGAGCTGTTTTTT.

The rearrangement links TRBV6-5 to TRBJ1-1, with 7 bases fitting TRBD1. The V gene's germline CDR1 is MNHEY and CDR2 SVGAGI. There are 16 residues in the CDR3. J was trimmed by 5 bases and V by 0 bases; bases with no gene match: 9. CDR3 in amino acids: CASSYSAPGGRTEAFF. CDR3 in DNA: TGTGCCAGCAGTTACTCGGCTCCAGGGGGGCGGACTGAAGCTTTCTTT.

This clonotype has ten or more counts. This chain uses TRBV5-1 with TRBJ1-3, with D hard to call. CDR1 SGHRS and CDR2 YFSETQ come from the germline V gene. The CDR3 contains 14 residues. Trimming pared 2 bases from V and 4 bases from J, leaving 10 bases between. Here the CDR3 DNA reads TGCGCCAGCAGCTTACATGGGGAAGGAAACACCATATATTTT. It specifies CASSLHGEGNTIYF. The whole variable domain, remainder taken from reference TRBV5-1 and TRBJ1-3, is KAGVTQTPRYLIKTRGQQVTLSCSPISGHRSVSWYQQTPGQGLQFLFEYFSETQRNKGNFPGRFSGRQFSNSRSEMNVSTLELGDSALYLCASSLHGEGNTIYFGEGSWLTVV.

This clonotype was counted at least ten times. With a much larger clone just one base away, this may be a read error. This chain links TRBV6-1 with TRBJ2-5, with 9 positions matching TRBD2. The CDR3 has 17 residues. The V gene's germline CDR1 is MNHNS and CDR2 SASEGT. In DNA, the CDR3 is TGTGCCAGCAGTGGGGACCTCATTAGCGGGAGAGAAGAGACCAAGTACTTC. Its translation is CASSGDLISGREETKYF.

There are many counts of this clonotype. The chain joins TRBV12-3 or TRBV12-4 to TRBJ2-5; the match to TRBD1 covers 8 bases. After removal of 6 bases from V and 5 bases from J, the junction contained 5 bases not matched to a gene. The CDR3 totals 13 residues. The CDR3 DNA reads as TGTGCCAGCAGCTTACAGGGGGAGGAGACCCAGTACTTC. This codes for CASSLQGEETQYF.

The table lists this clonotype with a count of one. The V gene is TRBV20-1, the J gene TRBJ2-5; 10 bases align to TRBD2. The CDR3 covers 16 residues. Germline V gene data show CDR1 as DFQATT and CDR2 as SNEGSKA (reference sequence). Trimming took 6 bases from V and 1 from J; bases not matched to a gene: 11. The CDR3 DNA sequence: TGCAGTGCCCGAAGGGCTAGCGGGAGATCCCAAGAGACCCAGTACTTC. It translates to CSARRASGRSQETQYF.

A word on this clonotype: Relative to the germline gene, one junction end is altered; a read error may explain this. The CDR3: CASSLESSGAYSGDLFF. CDR3 nucleotides: TGTGCCAGCAGTTTAGAGTCTAGCGGGGCTTACTCCGGGGATCTGTTTTTT. The chain links TRBV12-3 or TRBV12-4 to TRBJ2-2; 9 positions agree with TRBD2. The CDR3 totals 17 residues.

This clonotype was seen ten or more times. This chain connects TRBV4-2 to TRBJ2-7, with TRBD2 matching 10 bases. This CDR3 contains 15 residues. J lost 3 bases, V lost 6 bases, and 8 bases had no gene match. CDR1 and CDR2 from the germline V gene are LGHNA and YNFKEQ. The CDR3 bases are TGTGCCAGCAGGCCCCTAGCGGGAGATAGCTACGAGCAGTACTTC. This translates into CASRPLAGDSYEQYF.

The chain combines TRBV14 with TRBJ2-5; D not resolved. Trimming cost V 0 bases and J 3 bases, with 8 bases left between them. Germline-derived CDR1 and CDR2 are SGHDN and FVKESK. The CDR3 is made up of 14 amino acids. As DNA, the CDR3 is TGTGCCAGCAGCCAAGATCTCGGTAAAGAGACCCAGTACTTC. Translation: CASSQDLGKETQYF.

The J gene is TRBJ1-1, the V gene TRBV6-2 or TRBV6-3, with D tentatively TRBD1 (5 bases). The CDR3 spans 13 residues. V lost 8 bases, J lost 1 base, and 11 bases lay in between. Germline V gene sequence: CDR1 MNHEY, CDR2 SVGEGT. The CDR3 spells CASAIGGNTEAFF. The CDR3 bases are TGTGCCAGCGCGATTGGGGGGAACACTGAAGCTTTCTTT.

CDR3 nucleotide sequence: TGTGCCAGCAGCCAAGATGGACAAGCCTCCTACGAGCAGTACTTC. Protein: CASSQDGQASYEQYF. The chain has TRBV3-1 and TRBJ2-7; weak D call: TRBD1 (5 bases). Germline CDR1 LGHDT, CDR2 YNNKEL (reference sequence). This CDR3 is 15 amino acids long. The germline V and J ends were trimmed by 0 bases and 0 bases, with 9 bases remaining between them.

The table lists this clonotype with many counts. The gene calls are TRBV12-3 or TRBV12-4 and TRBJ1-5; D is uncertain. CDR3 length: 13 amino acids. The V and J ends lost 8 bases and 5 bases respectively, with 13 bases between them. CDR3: CASGGEGDQPQHF. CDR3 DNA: TGTGCCAGCGGTGGAGAGGGCGATCAGCCCCAGCATTTT.

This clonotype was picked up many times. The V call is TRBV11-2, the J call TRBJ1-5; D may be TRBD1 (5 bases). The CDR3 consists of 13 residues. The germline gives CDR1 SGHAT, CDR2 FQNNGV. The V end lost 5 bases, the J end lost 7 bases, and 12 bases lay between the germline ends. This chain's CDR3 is CASSPTVYQPQHF. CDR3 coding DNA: TGTGCCAGCAGCCCGACAGTTTACCAGCCCCAGCATTTT.